The clone carrying this TCR beta chain was seen a few times. The sample is drawn from a study of blood T cells in healthy people across ages. As for the study in general: The template switching approach captured approximately one barcoded beta molecule for every two T cells.

The use of a sample-barcoded 5' primer and a J-beta primer mix characterized a second PCR of roughly 6 to 12 cycles. TCRdb itself ran the 5' RACE reads through MiXCR, one entry per CDR3 protein. The sample lists roughly 2 million distinct CDR3 sequences, less than 50% occurring once. V lost 4 bases and J 3 bases, leaving 16 bases between the germline ends. Germline CDR1 is LGHNA and CDR2 is YNFKEQ. The CDR3 consists of 15 residues. The V call is TRBV4-2, the J call TRBJ2-7, with D maybe TRBD1 (6 bases). Sequenced sample: blood. The receptor comes from a woman aged 40 to 50 in good health. The CDR3 nucleotides read TGTGCCAGCAGCCCTCAACAGGGTGATAGCTACGAGCAGTACTTC. Amino acids: CASSPQQGDSYEQYF.